This entry lists 31 T cell receptor beta chains sequenced from one sample in a study of CD8 T cells in Susac syndrome. Random hexamers primed reverse transcription of about 0.45 to 1 ug RNA. A single record per CDR3 protein comes from TCRdb applying MiXCR to the immunoSEQ multiplex PCR reads. Of under 150,000 distinct CDR3 sequences listed, under 97% are singletons. What was sequenced was CD4+ T cells from PBMCs. Receptors originate from a human donor with Susac syndrome.

The V call is TRBV27, the J call TRBJ2-1, with 14 bases fitting TRBD2. Germline V gene sequence: CDR1 MNHEY, CDR2 SMNVEV (reference sequence). The ends lost 5 bases at V and 5 bases at J; junction bases unmatched: 8. This CDR3 is built from 17 residues. The CDR3 is CASSPGTSGRGDNEQFF. Here the CDR3 DNA reads TGTGCCAGCAGTCCGGGGACTAGCGGGAGAGGGGACAATGAGCAGTTCTTC.

The chain links TRBV20-1 to TRBJ2-5; possibly TRBD2 for D (6 bases). Trimming removed 3 bases at V and 2 bases at J, with 16 bases between. Germline-derived CDR1 and CDR2 are DFQATT and SNEGSKA (reference sequence). This CDR3 comprises 15 residues. CDR3 sequence: CSARSRGRPQETQYF. The CDR3 DNA reads TGCAGTGCTAGGTCACGGGGGAGACCACAAGAGACCCAGTACTTC.

This chain connects TRBV11-2 to TRBJ2-1, with TRBD2 matching 9 bases. The CDR3 is 16 residues long. V trimming: 5 bases; J trimming: 8 bases; junction bases outside the gene matches: 13. Germline values: CDR1 SGHAT, CDR2 FQNNGV. The CDR3 spells CASSPTRGSGSYEQFF. The CDR3 DNA reads as TGTGCCAGCAGCCCAACAAGGGGTAGCGGGAGCTATGAGCAGTTCTTC.

This chain links TRBV14 with TRBJ1-4; D gene uncertain. Germline CDR1 SGHDN, CDR2 FVKESK. V was clipped by 1 base and J by 7 bases, with 7 bases between them. The CDR3 consists of 13 residues. The CDR3 bases are TGTGCCAGCAGCCAAGGGTACCGTGAAAAACTGTTTTTT. This sequence encodes CASSQGYREKLFF. The whole variable domain, filled in from reference TRBV14 and TRBJ1-4, reads EAGVTQFPSHSVIEKGQTVTLRCDPISGHDNLYWYRRVMGKEIKFLLHFVKESKQDESGMPNNRFLAERTGGTYSTLKVQPAELEDSGVYFCASSQGYREKLFFGSGTQLSVL.

The chain joins TRBV15 to TRBJ2-5; 8 bases agree with TRBD1. The CDR3 is 16 residues long. Germline V gene lookup returns CDR1 LNHNV and CDR2 YYDKDF (reference sequence). The V segment lost 1 base and the J segment 3 bases; nucleotides outside the gene matches: 7. CDR3 sequence reads: CATSRAGGTGKETQYF. DNA of the CDR3: TGTGCCACCAGCAGAGCTGGAGGGACAGGAAAAGAGACCCAGTACTTC.

The rearrangement joins TRBV20-1 to TRBJ2-3; no definite D call. V was pared by 2 bases and J by 1 base, with 10 bases between. This CDR3 is built from 14 residues. The germline gives CDR1 DFQATT, CDR2 SNEGSKA (reference sequence). The CDR3 DNA sequence: TGCAGTGCTAGACCAGGACGTGGCACAGATACGCAGTATTTT. Translating it yields CSARPGRGTDTQYF.

CDR3 DNA sequence: TGTGCCAGCAGTCTGGGACAGGGAACTGGAAACACCATATATTTT. Protein sequence: CASSLGQGTGNTIYF. The rearrangement links TRBV28 to TRBJ1-3, with 9 bases matching TRBD1. J lost 2 bases, V lost 5 bases, and 4 bases had no gene match. Per the germline V gene, CDR1 is MDHEN and CDR2 is SYDVKM. The length of the CDR3 is 15 residues.

The V and J genes are TRBV20-1 and TRBJ2-7; D ambiguous. CDR1 and CDR2 (germline): DFQATT, SNEGSKA (reference sequence). The V and J ends lost 1 base and 0 bases respectively, with 7 bases between them. The CDR3 extends over 13 amino acids. In DNA form, the CDR3 reads TGCAGTGCTAGAGTACTGAGCTCCTACGAGCAGTACTTC. As protein: CSARVLSSYEQYF.

This chain uses TRBV5-1 with TRBJ2-7, with 10 bases matching TRBD1. Germline CDR1 reads SGHRS; CDR2 reads YFSETQ. The CDR3 loop spans 16 amino acids. The J segment lost 5 bases and the V segment lost 1 base, leaving 9 bases of the junction unmatched. The CDR3 bases are TGCGCCAGCAGCTTGTCGCGGACAGGGGGTAAGAACGAGCAGTACTTC. Translated, it gives CASSLSRTGGKNEQYF.

The rearrangement joins TRBV20-1 to TRBJ2-1, with TRBD2 matching 8 bases. Germline CDR1 is DFQATT and CDR2 is SNEGSKA (reference sequence). With V trimmed by 3 bases and J by 8 bases, 12 bases remained unmatched. The CDR3 loop spans 15 amino acids. The CDR3, as DNA: TGCAGTGCTAGCCTTTTGTCGGGAGGGGGAGATGAGCAGTTCTTC. As protein: CSASLLSGGGDEQFF.

This sequence joins TRBV14 and TRBJ2-1, with D hard to call. Trimming took 4 bases from V and 6 from J, leaving 13 bases between them. This CDR3 comprises 14 residues. The germline V gene encodes CDR1 SGHDN and CDR2 FVKESK. The CDR3 bases are TGTGCCAGCAGCCCTGGGATCCCCGTCAATGAGCAGTTCTTC. Translation: CASSPGIPVNEQFF.

This rearrangement joins TRBV12-3 or TRBV12-4 to TRBJ1-2; TRBD1 matches 7 bases. The V and J ends lost 2 bases and 3 bases, in that order; junction bases with no gene match: 0. The CDR3 is 13 amino acids. The CDR3 DNA sequence: TGTGCCAGCAGTTTAACAGGGGACTATGGCTACACCTTC. Encoded protein: CASSLTGDYGYTF.

This chain uses TRBV20-1 with TRBJ2-5; TRBD2 is a possible D gene (6 bases). With 6 bases removed from V and 4 bases from J, the gap between germline ends came to 21 bases. Germline CDR1 is DFQATT and CDR2 is SNEGSKA (reference sequence). The CDR3 spans 15 residues. The CDR3 DNA sequence: TGCAGTGCGCCTAAACCGAGTAGCGGATTAGAGACCCAGTACTTC. Protein sequence: CSAPKPSSGLETQYF.

This rearrangement joins TRBV7-2 to TRBJ2-7, with TRBD2 matching 9 bases. From germline, CDR1 is SGHTA and CDR2 FQGNSA. This CDR3 contains 16 residues. Losses at the gene ends were 4 bases for V and 0 bases for J; bases not matched to a gene: 7. The CDR3 DNA reads TGTGCCAGCAGCTCACTAGCGGGCCCCCTCTCCTACGAGCAGTACTTC. The encoded protein is CASSSLAGPLSYEQYF.

J is TRBJ2-7 and V is TRBV12-3 or TRBV12-4; D is undetermined. CDR3 length equals 13 residues. The ends were cut back, 2 bases at V and 5 bases at J, with 10 bases in the middle. The CDR3 coding sequence is TGTGCCAGCAGTTTATCAGACCTCCACGAGCAGTACTTC. Translating it yields CASSLSDLHEQYF.

This chain connects TRBV25-1 to TRBJ2-5; TRBD1 matches 9 bases. From germline, CDR1 is MGHDK and CDR2 SYGVNS. CDR3 length: 14 residues. V lost 8 bases and J lost 5; bases outside the gene matches: 9. This chain's CDR3 is CASQPGTGWETQYF. CDR3 nucleotides: TGTGCCAGCCAACCCGGGACAGGGTGGGAGACCCAGTACTTC. Full variable domain (outside the CDR3, taken from reference TRBV25-1 and TRBJ2-5): EADIYQTPRYLVIGTGKKITLECSQTMGHDKMYWYQQDPGMELHLIHYSYGVNSTEKGDLSSESTVSRIRTEHFPLTLESARPSHTSQYLCASQPGTGWETQYFGPGTRLLVL.

This clonotype was found a few times. The J gene is TRBJ2-3, the V gene TRBV28; perhaps TRBD2 as D (6 bases). Germline V gene lookup returns CDR1 MDHEN and CDR2 SYDVKM. This CDR3 contains 14 residues. Trimming took off 3 bases at V and 3 bases at J, with 10 bases between the two ends. The CDR3 sequence is CASSLLEGTDTQYF. For the CDR3, the DNA is TGTGCCAGCAGTTTGTTGGAGGGGACAGATACGCAGTATTTT.

This chain uses TRBV18 with TRBJ2-7; a weak D match, TRBD2 (5 bases). The CDR3 is 12 amino acids. Germline V gene sequence: CDR1 KGHSH, CDR2 LQKENI. V lost 3 bases, J lost 7 bases, and 10 bases lay in between. The CDR3 bases are TGTGCCAGCTCACCGGGGTCGGGGGAGCAGTACTTC. Translated, it gives CASSPGSGEQYF.

V is TRBV29-1 and J is TRBJ2-3, with D possibly being TRBD1 or TRBD2 (5 bases each). Trimming shortened V by 4 bases and J by 2 bases, and 19 bases separated the two germline ends. Germline CDR1 reads SQVTM; CDR2 reads ANQGSEA. The CDR3 contains 16 residues. CDR3 sequence reads: CSVGPLIGTVTDTQYF. CDR3 coding DNA: TGCAGCGTTGGACCTCTAATTGGGACGGTCACAGATACGCAGTATTTT.

The chain links TRBV20-1 to TRBJ2-3; D remains unclear. Trimming pared 6 bases from V and 3 bases from J, leaving 10 bases between. Germline V lookup: CDR1 DFQATT, CDR2 SNEGSKA (reference sequence). The CDR3 contains 12 residues. In DNA form, the CDR3 reads TGCAGTGCCCCATCCGGGACAGATACGCAGTATTTT. It codes for CSAPSGTDTQYF.

The CDR3 region has the DNA TGTGCCAGCAGCCAAGAAACGACAGTTATCTATGGCTACACCTTC. Its protein is CASSQETTVIYGYTF. This chain joins TRBV3-1 and TRBJ1-2; a possible D gene is TRBD1 (5 bases). Germline CDR1 is LGHDT and CDR2 is YNNKEL (reference sequence). This CDR3 contains 15 residues. V lost 0 bases and J lost 4, with 12 bases in between.

The chain couples TRBV5-1 to TRBJ2-5; D gene uncertain. The V gene's germline CDR1 is SGHRS and CDR2 YFSETQ. The CDR3 runs 15 residues. V lost 1 base to trimming and J lost 4 bases, with 14 bases between them. CDR3 loop: CASSLWGISPETQYF. In DNA, the CDR3 is TGCGCCAGCAGCTTGTGGGGAATTTCGCCAGAGACCCAGTACTTC.

The V gene is TRBV11-2, the J gene TRBJ1-6; a possible D gene is TRBD1 (5 bases). The CDR3 consists of 14 residues. Deletions cut 4 bases from V and 5 bases from J, with 9 bases between. Germline CDR1 SGHAT, CDR2 FQNNGV. The chain's CDR3 is CASSSQADNSPLHF. CDR3 DNA sequence: TGTGCCAGCAGCTCACAGGCCGATAATTCACCCCTCCACTTT.

The chain employs TRBV7-2 and TRBJ1-6; maybe TRBD1 (6 bases). Trimming pared 0 bases from V and 8 bases from J, leaving 14 bases between. Germline loops: CDR1 SGHTA, CDR2 FQGNSA. The CDR3 runs 16 residues. CDR3 protein: CASSLALTGSDSPLHF. The CDR3 DNA reads TGTGCCAGCAGCTTAGCCCTGACAGGTTCAGATTCACCCCTCCACTTT. The entire variable domain, with the rest obtained from reference TRBV7-2 and TRBJ1-6, is as follows: GAGVSQSPSNKVTEKGKDVELRCDPISGHTALYWYRQSLGQGLEFLIYFQGNSAPDKSGLPSDRFSAERTGGSVSTLTIQRTQQEDSAVYLCASSLALTGSDSPLHFGNGTRLTVT.

The chain couples TRBV24-1 to TRBJ1-1; 10 nucleotides line up with TRBD1. Germline-derived CDR1 and CDR2 are KGHDR and SFDVKD. V was pared by 4 bases and J by 6 bases, with 7 bases of the junction left unmatched. CDR3 length equals 15 residues. This CDR3 reads CATSEGTGVNSEAFF. Written as DNA, the CDR3 is TGTGCCACCAGTGAGGGGACAGGGGTGAATTCTGAAGCTTTCTTT.

The gene calls are TRBV3-1 and TRBJ2-6, with D hard to call. The germline V gene encodes CDR1 LGHDT and CDR2 YNNKEL (reference sequence). The CDR3 covers 13 residues. V was clipped by 8 bases and J by 4 bases, with 9 bases between them. The CDR3 coding sequence is TGTGCCAGCGGCATGACAGGGGCCAACGTCCTGACTTTC. This sequence encodes CASGMTGANVLTF.

This chain links TRBV18 with TRBJ2-7; D is perhaps TRBD2 (6 bases). Germline assignment: CDR1 KGHSH and CDR2 LQKENI. Trimming removed 6 bases from V and 0 bases from J, with 15 bases in between. The CDR3 runs 15 residues. The DNA for the CDR3 is TGTGCCAGCTCTCGAGGGACTCCTGACTCCTACGAGCAGTACTTC. This sequence encodes CASSRGTPDSYEQYF.

This chain's CDR3 is CASSYRGKNEQYF. CDR3 DNA sequence: TGTGCCAGCAGTTACAGGGGAAAGAACGAGCAGTACTTC. V is TRBV6-5 and J is TRBJ2-7, with D possibly being TRBD1 (5 bases). The CDR3 covers 13 residues. The ends were cut back, 2 bases at V and 5 bases at J, with 10 bases in the middle. CDR1 is MNHEY and CDR2 is SVGAGI in the germline V gene.

The gene calls are TRBV12-3 or TRBV12-4 and TRBJ2-3; no clear D gene. Trimming shortened V by 5 bases and J by 13 bases, and 16 bases separated the two germline ends. This CDR3 contains 12 residues. CDR3 region: CASSNDPRREYF. CDR3 coding DNA: TGTGCCAGCAGTAACGACCCACGCCGGGAGTATTTT.

The chain combines TRBV7-9 with TRBJ1-5; 8 positions agree with TRBD1. The trim removed 5 bases at V and 7 bases at J, leaving 10 bases unmatched. This CDR3 is built from 15 residues. The germline V gene has CDR1 SEHNR and CDR2 FQNEAQ (reference sequence). The CDR3 reads CASSDGQGGAQPQHF. In nucleotides, the CDR3 is TGTGCCAGCAGCGACGGACAGGGAGGAGCCCAGCCCCAGCATTTT.

The chain uses TRBV6-5 and TRBJ2-3, with 7 nucleotides matching TRBD1. Trimming removed 8 bases from V and 6 bases from J; junction bases left unmatched: 11. Germline assignment: CDR1 MNHEY and CDR2 SVGAGI. This CDR3 comprises 14 residues. The DNA of the CDR3 is TGTGCCAGCCGGACAGGATTTAGTTCGGATACGCAGTATTTT. Translating it yields CASRTGFSSDTQYF.